This T cell receptor (beta chain) was obtained from a study of regulatory T cells in long-lasting Graves disease. This sample's time point: newly diagnosed GD, antithyroid drugs for less than 3 months. The TCR library used RNA extracted from PBMCs. Only a few counts were recorded for this clonotype. V dropped 6 bases and J dropped 5; count of bases not matched to a gene: 8. The CDR3 spans 15 residues. The germline V gene has CDR1 MNHEY and CDR2 SVGEGT. Relying on iRepertoire HTBI primers and Arm-PCR of CDR3 regions, the team built TCR beta libraries. TCRdb reanalysed the multiplex PCR reads using MiXCR and keeps one entry per CDR3 protein. This sample yields some 500,000 distinct CDR3 sequences, of which roughly 12% are seen a single time; 8.5% to 10% belongs to the top ten. These data were also filed under a second study, of T cells in Graves' hyperthyroidism and ophthalmopathy.

The rearrangement uses TRBV6-2 or TRBV6-3 and TRBJ2-2; TRBD2 matches 8 bases. This TCR derives from a man aged 30 to 39 with Graves disease. Sequencing used peripheral blood mononuclear cells (PBMCs), obtained at new diagnosis, from a patient treated with antithyroid drugs. CDR3 nucleotide sequence: TGTGCCAGCAGCCGAGCGGGAGTGGTAACCGGGGAGCTGTTTTTT. This translates into CASSRAGVVTGELFF.